This TCR beta chain was identified during a study of blood T cell repertoires in COVID-19. In the authors' workflow: For nucleated cells, counts were estimated from reference gene primer amplification. Profiling relied on immunoSEQ multiplex PCR, and the TCRdb table lists in-frame clones only, not all of them. Clone size and the V and J calls come from that table; the DNA yielded D and trimming. The sample yields roughly 140,000 clones, approximately 79% seen once. This CDR3 contains 15 residues. Germline CDR1 SQVTM, CDR2 ANQGSEA. V lost 5 bases, J lost 4 bases, and 20 bases lay in between. The study recruited people aged about 18 to 95 years across more than 20 US areas. Clinical histories supplied by participants themselves formed the basis of cohort assignment.

This chain links TRBV29-1 with TRBJ1-2; no clear D gene. The sample taken for sequencing was PBMCs or T cells enriched from blood (not recorded which). This clonotype was sampled from a man aged 45-65 years who had recovered from COVID-19. CDR3 coding DNA: TGCAGCGTTTCCCCCGGCGACCGGGCGGGCTATGGCTACACCTTC. Amino acid sequence: CSVSPGDRAGYGYTF.